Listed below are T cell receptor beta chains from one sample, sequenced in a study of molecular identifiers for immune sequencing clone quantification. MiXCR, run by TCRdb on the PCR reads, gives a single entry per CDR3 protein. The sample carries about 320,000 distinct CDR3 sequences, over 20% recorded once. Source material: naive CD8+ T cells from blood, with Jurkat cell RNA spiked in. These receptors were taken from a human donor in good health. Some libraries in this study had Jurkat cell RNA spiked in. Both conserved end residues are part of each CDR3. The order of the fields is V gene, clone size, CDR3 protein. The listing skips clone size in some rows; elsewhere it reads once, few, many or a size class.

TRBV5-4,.,CASSSLAGGVNEQYF
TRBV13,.,CASSPRTGLTEAFF
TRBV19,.,CASSIDVVGDTQYF
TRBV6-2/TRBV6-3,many,CASSYFSGANVLTF
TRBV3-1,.,CASSLGLAAEIHTQYF
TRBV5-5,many,CASSLPGYEQYF
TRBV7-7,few,CASSLFAGGGPDTQYF
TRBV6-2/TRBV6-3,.,CASSFWGQNEQFF
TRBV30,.,CAWTRPWGQITDTQSF
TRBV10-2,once,CASGEVGDRGNGYTF
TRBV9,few,CASRPGRENTDTQYF
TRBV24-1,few,CATSDLAASTDTQYF
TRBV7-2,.,CARCPPPGNTIYF
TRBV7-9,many,CASSLSTGPQPQHF
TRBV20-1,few,CSATWTSGSYEQYF
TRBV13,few,CASSLGEGATEAFF
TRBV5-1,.,CTNSGAETSGRDSSYNEQFF
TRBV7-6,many,CASSRDRPLDNEQFF
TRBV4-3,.,CASSPRGTSGSTDTQYF
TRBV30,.,CAWKGGSLRTDTQYF
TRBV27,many,CASSLAFGTDTQYF
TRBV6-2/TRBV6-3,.,CASSYPPRTSGANVLTF
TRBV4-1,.,CASSQVTGTSGITDTQYF
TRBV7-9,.,CASSLVQTNEQFF
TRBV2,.,CARTGGLYNEQFF
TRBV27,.,CASSAGLNTGELFF